Listed here are 16 T cell receptor beta chains from one sample, sequenced in a study of blood T cell repertoires in COVID-19. Profiled with immunoSEQ multiplex PCR; TCRdb holds only in-frame clones, not every one. In the table there are 100,000 to 120,000 clones, about 75% of which are singletons. Material: peripheral blood. The receptor set was obtained from a woman of 80 years or more with active or convalescent COVID-19.

This chain uses TRBV6-5 with TRBJ1-5, with 8 bases matching TRBD1. Trimming cost V 8 bases and J 3 bases; bases outside gene matches: 3. The CDR3 runs to 13 residues. CDR1 is MNHEY, CDR2 SVGAGI, per germline. CDR3 region: CASWGQDNQPQHF. In nucleotides, the CDR3 is TGTGCCAGCTGGGGACAGGACAATCAGCCCCAGCATTTT.

This rearrangement joins TRBV15 to TRBJ1-1; TRBD1 is a possible D gene (6 bases). The V gene's germline CDR1 is LNHNV and CDR2 YYDKDF (reference sequence). CDR3 size: 15 residues. The ends were cut back, 3 bases at V and 4 bases at J, with 15 bases in the middle. The CDR3 coding sequence is TGTGCCACCAGCAGGGCACTCACAGGGACCACTGAAGCTTTCTTT. Amino acid sequence: CATSRALTGTTEAFF.

The chain is built from TRBV20-1 and TRBJ1-1, with D tentatively TRBD1 (5 bases). CDR1 and CDR2 from the germline V gene are DFQATT and SNEGSKA (reference sequence). The CDR3 is 11 residues long. The CDR3 here is CRARAGTAAFF. For the CDR3, the DNA is TGCAGGGCCCGGGCGGGGACGGCGGCTTTCTTT.

V usage is TRBV5-1 and J usage is TRBJ1-3, with D hard to call. The germline gives CDR1 SGHRS, CDR2 YFSETQ. Trimming left V 1 base short and J 0 bases short, with 8 bases between. This CDR3 region has 15 residues. The chain's CDR3 is CASSLTGASGNTIYF. In nucleotides, the CDR3 is TGCGCCAGCAGCTTGACGGGAGCCTCTGGAAACACCATATATTTT.

J is TRBJ2-7 and V is TRBV5-1; possible D gene TRBD1, 5 bases. CDR3 length: 16 residues. Germline V gene data show CDR1 as SGHRS and CDR2 as YFSETQ. Trimming cost V 0 bases and J 1 base, with 14 bases left between them. As DNA, the CDR3 is TGCGCCAGCAGCTTGGGCACCTGGGGCCCATCCTACGAGCAGTACTTC. Its protein is CASSLGTWGPSYEQYF.

The rearrangement uses TRBV5-1 and TRBJ2-3, with 9 bases lining up with TRBD1. The ends lost 5 bases at V and 9 bases at J; junction bases unmatched: 4. This CDR3 comprises 12 residues. In germline, CDR1 is SGHRS, CDR2 YFSETQ. Here the CDR3 reads CASSIQGATQYF. DNA for the CDR3: TGCGCCAGCAGTATACAGGGGGCCACGCAGTATTTT.

This clone has just one count. The chain has TRBV18 and TRBJ1-2; 7 bases map to TRBD1. CDR3 length: 16 amino acids. The germline V gene has CDR1 KGHSH and CDR2 LQKENI. With 6 bases clipped from V and 0 bases from J, the junction kept 10 bases outside the gene matches. The CDR3: CASSPYSGTANYGYTF. The CDR3 DNA follows: TGTGCCAGCTCGCCTTACTCCGGGACAGCTAACTATGGCTACACCTTC.

This clone was detected only once. CDR3 coding DNA: TGTGCCAGCTCACCAAGGGAGGCAGGGGGCTATGGCTACACCTTC. Amino acid sequence: CASSPREAGGYGYTF. V and J are TRBV18 and TRBJ1-2; 7 bases are a match to TRBD1. The CDR3 totals 15 residues. With 2 bases clipped from V and 4 bases from J, the junction kept 7 bases outside the gene matches. Germline V gives CDR1 KGHSH, CDR2 LQKENI.

The rearrangement joins TRBV7-9 to TRBJ2-7; 9 bases are shared with TRBD1. This CDR3 is 14 amino acids long. J lost 5 bases, V lost 2 bases, and 4 bases had no gene match. The germline V gene has CDR1 SEHNR and CDR2 FQNEAQ (reference sequence). The DNA for the CDR3 is TGTGCCAGCAGCTTACAACAGGGGGCCCACGAGCAGTACTTC. Translated: CASSLQQGAHEQYF.

This clone has just a few counts. The chain joins TRBV6-5 to TRBJ2-1; 8 nucleotides match TRBD1. V lost 4 bases and J lost 1; bases outside the gene matches: 6. The CDR3 loop spans 16 amino acids. Per germline, CDR1 MNHEY and CDR2 SVGAGI. For the CDR3, the DNA is TGTGCCAGCAGTTTATACGGGACAGGATCCTACAATGAGCAGTTCTTC. Translated, it gives CASSLYGTGSYNEQFF.

This chain joins TRBV5-1 and TRBJ2-5, with 11 bases identical to TRBD1. The J segment lost 4 bases and the V segment lost 4 bases, leaving 9 bases of the junction unmatched. Germline-derived CDR1 and CDR2 are SGHRS and YFSETQ. The CDR3 totals 16 residues. The CDR3 is CASSHNGQGAGETQYF. As DNA, the CDR3 is TGCGCCAGCAGCCACAACGGACAGGGGGCGGGAGAGACCCAGTACTTC.

This chain joins TRBV5-4 and TRBJ2-7; D gene ambiguous. CDR3 length: 14 amino acids. Germline loops: CDR1 SGHNT, CDR2 YYREEE (reference sequence). Trimming removed 0 bases from V and 7 bases from J, with 14 bases in between. This CDR3 reads CASSLDGQSWEQYF. The CDR3 region has the DNA TGTGCCAGCAGCTTGGATGGCCAGTCGTGGGAGCAGTACTTC. Drawing the rest from reference TRBV5-4 and TRBJ2-7, the complete variable domain is ETGVTQSPTHLIKTRGQQVTLRCSSQSGHNTVSWYQQALGQGPQFIFQYYREEENGRGNFPPRFSGLQFPNYSSELNVNALELDDSALYLCASSLDGQSWEQYFGPGTRLTVT.

V usage is TRBV7-3 and J usage is TRBJ2-3, with TRBD2 matching over 9 bases. V lost 2 bases to trimming and J lost 6 bases; unmatched junction nucleotides: 9. Germline loops: CDR1 SGHTA, CDR2 FQGTGA. The CDR3 totals 16 residues. The CDR3 region has the DNA TGTGCCAGCAGCTTAGGGGGACTAGCCGGAACGGATACGCAGTATTTT. As protein: CASSLGGLAGTDTQYF. The variable domain in full, completed from reference TRBV7-3 and TRBJ2-3, reads GAGVSQTPSNKVTEKGKYVELRCDPISGHTALYWYRQSLGQGPEFLIYFQGTGAADDSGLPNDRFFAVRPEGSVSTLKIQRTERGDSAVYLCASSLGGLAGTDTQYFGPGTRLTVL.

J is TRBJ2-4 and V is TRBV18, with TRBD2 matching over 10 bases. J lost 10 bases, V lost 2 bases, and 14 bases had no gene match. This CDR3 contains 17 residues. The germline V gene has CDR1 KGHSH and CDR2 LQKENI. In DNA, the CDR3 is TGTGCCAGCTCACCATCGGCTCTGGTAGCGGGGGGCCTAATTCAGTACTTC. It specifies CASSPSALVAGGLIQYF.

The gene calls are TRBV19 and TRBJ1-4, with D perhaps matching TRBD1 (5 bases). Germline loops: CDR1 LNHDA, CDR2 SQIVND (reference sequence). V lost 3 bases and J lost 0, with 11 bases in between. CDR3 length equals 16 residues. CDR3 region: CASSIFGGATNEKLFF. CDR3 DNA sequence: TGTGCCAGTAGTATCTTCGGGGGTGCAACTAATGAAAAACTGTTTTTT.

The rearrangement joins TRBV28 to TRBJ2-7; TRBD2 matches 7 bases. With V trimmed by 2 bases and J by 2 bases, 0 bases remained unmatched. The CDR3 runs 13 residues. Germline assignment: CDR1 MDHEN and CDR2 SYDVKM. CDR3 residues: CASSLAGAYEQYF. CDR3 DNA: TGTGCCAGCAGTTTAGCGGGAGCCTACGAGCAGTACTTC. Full variable domain (remainder filled in from reference TRBV28 and TRBJ2-7): DVKVTQSSRYLVKRTGEKVFLECVQDMDHENMFWYRQDPGLGLRLIYFSYDVKMKEKGDIPEGYSVSREKKERFSLILESASTNQTSMYLCASSLAGAYEQYFGPGTRLTVT.